The clone carrying this T cell receptor (beta chain) appeared a single time. Trimming took 5 bases from V and 4 from J, leaving 8 bases between them. There are 12 residues in the CDR3. Germline assignment: CDR1 MNHNY and CDR2 SVGAGI (reference sequence). The data derive from a study of blood T cell repertoires in COVID-19. Across the whole study: COVID-19 samples collected from the United States, Italy and Spain covered acute and convalescent phases.

Profiling relied on immunoSEQ multiplex PCR, and the TCRdb table lists in-frame clones only, not all of them. The sample gives over 150,000 clones, approximately 90% of which show up once; over 15% is in the top ten. This receptor was obtained from a man in his forties or fifties with COVID-19, enrolled during active disease. What was sequenced was peripheral blood. The V and J genes are TRBV6-6 and TRBJ2-5; D is uncertain. The CDR3 spells CASSTVGETQYF. The DNA of the CDR3 is TGTGCCAGCAGTACAGTGGGAGAGACCCAGTACTTC.